These 19 T cell receptor beta chains share one sample of origin, sequenced in a study of tumor and adjacent non-tumor tissue in lung cancer (dated by TCRdb to 2016 to 2018). RNA was extracted from bulk unsorted tissue and checked for quality with a NanoDrop ND-1000 and an Agilent 2100. Library preparation employed multiplex PCR. The sequencer listed for this sample is Illumina HiSeq 2500. TCRbeta libraries were built by three rounds of nested PCR using primers (Table S4), following protocols modified from ARM-PCR. The public reads were reprocessed in TCRdb via fastp at Q25 and MiXCR, keeping in-frame beta chains. Every CDR3 protein is listed once, alongside the most common genes and DNA of its rows. The table for this sample lists around 99,000 distinct CDR3 sequences; 75% of them were counted only once. The ten largest clones take up 37% of the sample. The sample was lung tumor tissue. The receptors come from a woman aged 55-70 years with non-small cell lung cancer.

This clonotype was counted a single time. This sequence joins TRBV4-3 and TRBJ2-6, with D perhaps matching TRBD1 (5 bases). The germline V gene encodes CDR1 LGHNA and CDR2 YSLEER. Trimming took off 1 base at V and 15 bases at J, with 22 bases between the two ends. This CDR3 has 16 amino acids. CDR3 nucleotides: TGCGCCAGCAGCCAAGGGACGGGCTCTGGGGCCAACACCCTGACTTTC. The encoded protein is CASSQGTGSGANTLTF.

The chain combines TRBV5-6 with TRBJ1-5, with D hard to call. The CDR3 is made up of 14 amino acids. Between the trimmed V and J ends, which lost 5 bases and 3 bases, there was a span of 12 bases. Germline CDR1 reads SGHDT; CDR2 reads YYEEEE. CDR3 in amino acids: CASSSSRINQPQHF. The CDR3 nucleotides are TGTGCCAGCAGTAGCAGCAGGATCAATCAGCCCCAGCATTTT.

In the case of this clonotype: Since a much larger clone is just one base distant, this may be a read error. This rearrangement joins TRBV11-2 to TRBJ2-3; possibly TRBD2 for D (7 bases). Germline V gene data show CDR1 as SGHAT and CDR2 as FQNNGV. The CDR3 sequence is 16 residues long. The CDR3 spells CVSSLVKGGGPDTQYF. CDR3 sequence (DNA): TGTGTCAGCAGCTTAGTTAAGGGGGGGGGGCCAGATACGCAGTATTTT.

With regard to this clonotype: The CDR3 ends on some other residue instead of the conserved phenylalanine or tryptophan, so this is likely a read error. The chain is built from TRBV19 and TRBJ2-2; possible D gene TRBD1, 5 bases. The CDR3 has 14 amino acids. CDR1 is LNHDA, CDR2 SQIVND, per germline (reference sequence). The DNA of the CDR3 is TGTGTCAGTAGTTCGACAGCAAACACCCGGGAGCTGTTTTCT. Translated: CVSSSTANTRELFS.

With respect to this clonotype: A read error may produce the germline difference seen at one junction end. The rearrangement links TRBV20-1 to TRBJ2-1; tentatively, D is TRBD2 (5 bases). Germline V CDR1 and CDR2: DFQATT, SNEGSKA (reference sequence). There are 15 residues in the CDR3. DNA of the CDR3: TGCAGTGCTAGAGATGACTACCGCTCCTACAATGACCAGTTCTTC. Amino acid sequence: CSARDDYRSYNDQFF.

A note on this clonotype: The CDR3 does not close with the conserved phenylalanine or tryptophan, likely indicating a read error. The chain employs TRBV6-6 and TRBJ1-2; 9 bases map to TRBD1. The V and J ends lost 7 bases and 8 bases, in that order; junction bases with no gene match: 11. This CDR3 spans 14 amino acids. Germline loops: CDR1 MNHNY, CDR2 SVGAGI (reference sequence). This chain's CDR3 is CASITGGAYGGYTI. In DNA form, the CDR3 reads TGTGCCAGCATTACAGGGGGCGCGTACGGCGGCTACACCATC.

The V call is TRBV11-1, the J call TRBJ1-1; 10 bases align to TRBD1. This CDR3 has 16 residues. The trim removed 5 bases at V and 2 bases at J, leaving 8 bases unmatched. Germline V gene sequence: CDR1 SGHAT, CDR2 FQDESV (reference sequence). CDR3 in amino acids: CASSARQGAGNTEAFF. In nucleotides, the CDR3 is TGTGCCAGCAGCGCGAGACAGGGGGCAGGAAACACTGAAGCTTTCTTT.

Points on this clonotype: Its ends do not fully match the called genes, so a read error is possible. J is TRBJ2-2 and V is TRBV7-8; the match to TRBD2 covers 13 bases. Germline V lookup: CDR1 SGHVS, CDR2 FQNEAQ. The CDR3 totals 19 residues. For the CDR3, the DNA is TGTGCCACCAGCTTAATCAGACTAGCGGGAGGAACGAACACCGGGGAGTTGTTTTTT. This encodes CATSLIRLAGGTNTGELFF.

Turning to this clonotype: A much larger clone lies a single base off, so this may be a read error. The rearrangement joins TRBV4-2 to TRBJ2-1; the D is unclear. This CDR3 is 15 amino acids long. Germline loops: CDR1 LGHNA, CDR2 YNFKEQ. The CDR3 DNA follows: TGTGCCACCAGCCTCGGGCTTAGCTCCTACAATGAGCAGTTCTTC. Translation: CATSLGLSSYNEQFF.

With regard to this clonotype: Because it lacks the conserved phenylalanine or tryptophan at the end, this CDR3 is likely a read error. The V and J genes are TRBV6-6 and TRBJ2-2, with TRBD1 identical over 7 bases. This CDR3 contains 19 residues. Germline CDR1 is MNHNY and CDR2 is SVGAGI (reference sequence). Trimming at V came to 2 bases and at J to 7 bases, leaving 19 bases not matched to a gene. The CDR3: CASSYGTVYSGGKGGELFL. CDR3 in DNA: TGTGCCAGCAGTTACGGGACAGTCTATAGTGGTGGGAAGGGCGGGGAGCTGTTTCTT.

The chain joins TRBV29-1 to TRBJ2-5, with 7 bases matching TRBD2. Losses at the gene ends were 6 bases for V and 4 bases for J; bases not matched to a gene: 5. Per the germline V gene, CDR1 is SQVTM and CDR2 is ANQGSEA. This CDR3 has 12 residues. CDR3 region: CSVGTNGETQYF. The DNA of the CDR3 is TGCAGCGTGGGGACTAACGGAGAGACCCAGTACTTC.

Worth noting for this clonotype: Here the CDR3 omits its conserved ending phenylalanine or tryptophan, so a read error is the likely source. The limits of the CDR3 on the DNA are not certain, so only TCRdb's listed CDR3 is given. V is TRBV11-2 and J is TRBJ2-7; the listed D gene, TRBD1, was not tested against the DNA. The CDR3 is 13 residues long, counting both termini. CDR1 is SGHAT, CDR2 FQNNGV, per germline. Here the CDR3 reads CASGLDRVGERYS.

This clonotype was recorded only once. A much larger clone is a single base away; this may be a read error. V and J are TRBV7-8 and TRBJ2-1; D is perhaps TRBD2 (6 bases). Trimming pared 1 base from V and 8 bases from J, leaving 15 bases between. Germline CDR1 reads SGHVS; CDR2 reads FQNEAQ. The CDR3 is 15 amino acids. Written as DNA, the CDR3 is TGTGCCAGCAGCTTAGACGCCGGGAGATACGATGAGCAGTTCTTC. It encodes CASSLDAGRYDEQFF.

For this clonotype: The junction differs from germline at one of its ends, possibly a read error. The V and J genes are TRBV6-2 or TRBV6-3 and TRBJ2-1, with TRBD1 matching over 11 bases. Germline CDR1 reads MNHEY; CDR2 reads SVGEGT. This CDR3 spans 14 amino acids. CDR3 bases: TGTGCCAGCAAGGATCCGGGACAGGGGGATGAGCAGTGCTTC. It is translated as CASKDPGQGDEQCF.

Worth noting for this clonotype: One junction end disagrees with the germline gene, perhaps due to a read error. V and J are TRBV29-1 and TRBJ1-4; D remains unclear. The length of the CDR3 is 14 residues. Germline lookup yields CDR1 SQVTM and CDR2 ANQGSEA. Here the CDR3 reads CSVAKGQTYEKLFF. The CDR3 nucleotides read TGCAGCGTTGCGAAGGGTCAAACTTATGAAAAACTGTTTTTT.

Regarding this clonotype: No conserved phenylalanine or tryptophan ends this CDR3, so it is likely a read error. The chain employs TRBV20-1 and TRBJ2-2; the D gene could be TRBD1 or TRBD2 (5 bases each). Germline CDR1 and CDR2: DFQATT and SNEGSKA (reference sequence). The CDR3 contains 15 residues. Written as DNA, the CDR3 is TGCAGCGCCAGAGGGGCAGATACGAACACCGGGGAGCTGTTTTAT. Translation gives CSARGADTNTGELFY.

Only a few counts were recorded for this clonotype. The rearrangement joins TRBV28 to TRBJ2-5, with 7 nucleotides matching TRBD1. Germline V gives CDR1 MDHEN, CDR2 SYDVKM. V trimming: 6 bases; J trimming: 4 bases; junction bases outside the gene matches: 8. This CDR3 spans 14 amino acids. CDR3 DNA: TGTGCCAGCAGCCCAGGGGGAGACGGAGAGACCCAGTACTTC. It translates to CASSPGGDGETQYF.

This clonotype was seen a few times. This chain connects TRBV11-2 to TRBJ1-1; D is unresolved. The germline gives CDR1 SGHAT, CDR2 FQNNGV. The germline V and J ends were trimmed by 4 bases and 6 bases, with 9 bases remaining between them. There are 12 residues in the CDR3. CDR3 nucleotide sequence: TGTGCCAGCAGCTCGCGACATTCTGAAGCTTTCTTT. Translated, it gives CASSSRHSEAFF.

Remarks on this clonotype: No conserved phenylalanine or tryptophan ends this CDR3, so it is likely a read error. The chain combines TRBV28 with TRBJ2-5; either TRBD1 or TRBD2 may fit D (6 bases each). Between the trimmed V and J ends, which lost 10 bases and 5 bases, there was a span of 32 bases. Germline V gene data show CDR1 as MDHEN and CDR2 as SYDVKM. This CDR3 region has 18 residues. The CDR3 coding sequence is TGTGCCAACAGCACTCGGATGGGGGGCCCTTACCATGGGGAGACCCAGTACCTC. This encodes CANSTRMGGPYHGETQYL.